The rows below give T cell receptor beta chains drawn from one sample of a study of blood T cell repertoires in COVID-19. Clones were read by immunoSEQ multiplex PCR, and TCRdb kept only the in-frame ones, dropping some. The sample records 140,000 to 150,000 clones, roughly 90% being singletons. Sequenced sample: peripheral blood. The receptor set was obtained from a woman aged 50 to 60 with acute or convalescent COVID-19. CDR3s include the opening cysteine and the closing phenylalanine or tryptophan. The D gene is left open where the match is weak. Not every row has a clone size; where given, it reads once, few, many or a size class.

len	v_gene	abundance	j_gene	d_gene	CDR3aa	CDR3nt
15	TRBV5-1	once	TRBJ1-1	.	CASSRPGGANTEAFF	TGCGCCAGCAGCCGCCCTGGGGGCGCGAACACTGAAGCTTTCTTT
14	TRBV3-1/TRBV3-2	.	TRBJ2-3	TRBD2	CASSQEAGGDTQYF	TGTGCCAGCAGCCAAGAGGCGGGGGGGGATACGCAGTATTTT
13	TRBV30	.	TRBJ2-1	TRBD1	CAWGSWTGNEQFF	TGTGCCTGGGGCTCGTGGACAGGGAATGAGCAGTTCTTC
15	TRBV7-8	.	TRBJ1-5	.	CASSLVDAGYQPQHF	TGTGCCAGCAGCTTAGTCGACGCCGGGTATCAGCCCCAGCATTTT
14	TRBV29-1	.	TRBJ2-5	.	CSVEDLGGRETQYF	TGCAGCGTTGAAGATCTGGGGGGACGGGAGACCCAGTACTTC
12	TRBV6-5	.	TRBJ2-7	TRBD1	CASRTGADEQYF	TGTGCCAGCAGGACAGGGGCGGACGAGCAGTACTTC
14	TRBV3-1/TRBV3-2	.	TRBJ1-5	.	CASSQQDGNQPQHF	TGTGCCAGCAGCCAACAGGATGGCAATCAGCCCCAGCATTTT
13	TRBV5-6	.	TRBJ2-1	.	CASSFQGGNEQFF	TGTGCCAGCAGCTTTCAGGGCGGCAATGAGCAGTTCTTC
14	TRBV28	.	TRBJ2-1	TRBD1	CASSRTGGVEEQFF	TGTGCCAGCAGTCGGACAGGGGGCGTTGAGGAGCAGTTCTTC
16	TRBV7-3	.	TRBJ2-1	TRBD2	CASSLSTSYDYNEQFF	TGTGCCAGCAGCCTCTCGACTAGCTATGACTACAATGAGCAGTTCTTC
16	TRBV9	.	TRBJ2-7	TRBD2	CASSVGTSGDPTKQYF	TGTGCCAGCAGCGTTGGGACTAGCGGGGACCCTACGAAGCAGTACTTC
11	TRBV20-1	.	TRBJ2-3	.	CSEQATDTQYF	TGCAGTGAGCAGGCCACAGATACGCAGTATTTT
13	TRBV6-5	once	TRBJ2-1	.	CASGSAQGNEQFF	TGTGCCAGCGGATCTGCTCAGGGCAATGAGCAGTTCTTC
18	TRBV19	.	TRBJ2-4	TRBD1	CASRTRTGGASAKNIQYF	TGTGCCAGTAGGACCCGGACAGGGGGCGCATCAGCCAAAAACATTCAGTACTTC
16	TRBV2	once	TRBJ2-6	TRBD2	CASRAGGRSGANVLTF	TGTGCCAGCAGGGCGGGGGGCCGGTCTGGGGCCAACGTCCTGACTTTC
13	TRBV30	.	TRBJ2-1	.	CAWRSRIDNEQFF	TGTGCCTGGAGGTCGAGGATAGACAATGAGCAGTTCTTC
15	TRBV6-2/TRBV6-3	.	TRBJ1-6	TRBD1	CASSLVGQGNSPLHF	TGTGCCAGCAGTCTTGTCGGACAGGGAAACTCACCCCTCCACTTT
13	TRBV5-1	.	TRBJ2-7	.	CASSPDSAYEQYF	TGCGCCAGCAGCCCAGACAGTGCCTACGAGCAGTACTTC
15	TRBV11-2	.	TRBJ1-2	.	CASSLVRSGEYGYTF	TGTGCCAGCAGCTTAGTGCGGTCGGGGGAATATGGCTACACCTTC
18	TRBV6-4	few	TRBJ2-6	.	CASSRSPGGAGGANVLTF	TGTGCCAGCAGTCGTTCTCCGGGGGGCGCGGGAGGGGCCAACGTCCTGACTTTC
13	TRBV12-3/TRBV12-4	.	TRBJ2-3	.	CASTRGSTDTQYF	TGTGCCAGCACGAGGGGGAGCACAGATACGCAGTATTTT
15	TRBV6-5	.	TRBJ1-2	TRBD1	CASSNQQGGTSGYTF	TGTGCCAGCAGTAACCAACAGGGGGGAACGAGTGGCTACACCTTC
15	TRBV6-5	.	TRBJ1-6	.	CASSYTLPRGSPLHF	TGTGCCAGCAGTTACACACTGCCCAGGGGTTCACCCCTCCACTTT
15	TRBV19	.	TRBJ2-5	TRBD2	CASSRLAGGGETQYF	TGTGCCAGTAGCCGACTGGCGGGAGGTGGGGAGACCCAGTACTTC
12	TRBV27	.	TRBJ1-1	.	CASSFQGREAFF	TGTGCCAGCAGTTTTCAGGGGCGTGAAGCTTTCTTT
14	TRBV18	.	TRBJ1-4	TRBD1	CASSPGQGFEKLFF	TGTGCCAGCTCACCGGGACAGGGTTTTGAAAAACTGTTTTTT
14	TRBV15	.	TRBJ2-7	.	CATSRGGQYYEQYF	TGTGCCACCAGCAGGGGGGGGCAGTACTACGAGCAGTACTTC
15	TRBV4-2	.	TRBJ2-7	TRBD2	CASSQDQRGGLEQYF	TGTGCCAGCAGCCAAGACCAGCGGGGGGGCCTGGAGCAGTACTTC
14	TRBV30	.	TRBJ2-7	TRBD1	CAWARDRGPYEQYF	TGTGCCTGGGCGCGGGACAGGGGCCCCTACGAGCAGTACTTC
18	TRBV6-1	.	TRBJ1-1	.	CASSERRWAGATNTEAFF	TGTGCCAGCAGTGAAAGGCGGTGGGCAGGGGCGACGAACACTGAAGCTTTCTTT
14	TRBV5-1	once	TRBJ2-1	TRBD2	CASSLTSVLNEQFF	TGCGCCAGCAGCTTGACTAGCGTTTTGAATGAGCAGTTCTTC
14	TRBV30	.	TRBJ2-7	TRBD1	CAWSAGQGVGEQYF	TGTGCCTGGAGTGCGGGACAGGGGGTAGGCGAGCAGTACTTC
13	TRBV30	.	TRBJ1-4	TRBD1	CAWTATGGGKLFF	TGTGCCTGGACCGCGACAGGGGGCGGAAAACTGTTTTTT
18	TRBV6-1	.	TRBJ1-3	.	CASSEAREGRSRRNTIYF	TGTGCCAGCAGTGAAGCAAGAGAGGGCAGGTCGAGGAGAAACACCATATATTTT
19	TRBV6-1	.	TRBJ2-1	TRBD2	CASSGQAWSGGSTYNEQFF	TGTGCCAGCAGTGGACAGGCTTGGAGCGGGGGGTCAACCTACAATGAGCAGTTCTTC
16	TRBV11-3	.	TRBJ2-3	TRBD2	CASSPGEREGTDTQYF	TGTGCCAGCAGCCCGGGAGAGCGGGAGGGCACAGATACGCAGTATTTT
12	TRBV7-8	.	TRBJ1-4	.	CASSLSGEKLFF	TGTGCCAGCAGCTTATCGGGGGAAAAACTGTTTTTT
11	TRBV20-1	.	TRBJ2-7	.	CSARPGGEQYF	TGCAGTGCTAGACCTGGCGGCGAGCAGTACTTC
13	TRBV5-6	.	TRBJ1-2	.	CASIYRENYGYTF	TGTGCCAGCATCTACAGGGAAAACTATGGCTACACCTTC
14	TRBV3-1/TRBV3-2	.	TRBJ2-7	.	CASSQASFPYEQYF	TGTGCCAGCAGCCAAGCTAGTTTCCCCTACGAGCAGTACTTC
18	TRBV24-1	.	TRBJ1-3	.	CATRGGPRLTNSGNTIYF	TGTGCCACCAGGGGGGGTCCGCGGCTGACTAACTCTGGAAACACCATATATTTT
15	TRBV10-1	.	TRBJ1-6	TRBD1	CASSEGQDRNSPLHF	TGCGCCAGCAGTGAGGGACAGGACAGAAATTCACCCCTCCACTTT